The entry below gives a single T cell receptor beta chain sequence along with its context. Its antigen is currently unknown. The CDR3 has 14 amino acids. The ends lost 1 base at V and 5 bases at J; junction bases unmatched: 2. CDR1 and CDR2 (germline): LNHNV, YYDKDF (reference sequence). The sample is drawn from a study of CD8+CD57+ T cells in acquired aplastic anemia. The overall study: The study obtained an average of around 2.9 ug of DNA from sorted CD4+ and CD8+ cells.

Study-wide points: Patients and controls were found to share twenty-nine CD8+ CDR3 sequences. In CD8+ cells, Simpson's diversity showed no significant difference between patients and controls.

TCR beta VDJ and CDR3 were profiled, and genomic DNA was the template. TCRdb analysed the reads with MiXCR anew, one entry per CDR3 protein. The sample carries under 350,000 distinct CDR3 sequences, 55% to 65% recorded once. The chain uses TRBV15 and TRBJ1-1, with 9 bases matching TRBD1. Material: sorted CD4+, CD8+, or CD8+CD57+ T cells (not recorded which) from PBMCs. This clonotype was obtained from a human donor with severe aplastic anemia or a healthy control (not recorded which). The DNA for the CDR3 is TGTGCCACCAGCAGAGCTGGACAGGGGACTGAAGCTTTCTTT. It translates to CATSRAGQGTEAFF.